These 12 T cell receptor beta chains share one sample of origin, sequenced in a study of post-analysis software for immune sequencing data (dated by TCRdb to about 2015). These receptors lack a known antigen. General findings and caveats noted by the study authors: A handful of TRBV segments, including TRBV5-6, TRBV5-1 and TRBV20-1, were significantly more frequent in patients than controls.

Receptors were amplified or captured by PCR. The data were produced on an Illumina HiSeq 2500. Unique molecular identifiers were incorporated into TCR beta cDNA libraries to reduce PCR and sequencing biases. The public reads were run again by TCRdb, first through fastp at Q25 and then through MiXCR, and only productive beta chains were kept. Every entry covers one CDR3 protein and lists the most common genes and DNA from its rows. This sample comprises over 250,000 distinct CDR3 sequences, about 38% of them detected only once. The ten largest clones add up to around 4.8% of the sample. Sequenced material: blood. These receptor sequences come from a girl aged 10 to 17 with multiple sclerosis.

This clonotype came up many times. The chain is built from TRBV5-1 and TRBJ1-2; D ambiguous. V dropped 4 bases and J dropped 1 base, with 11 bases sitting between them. The germline gives CDR1 SGHRS, CDR2 YFSETQ. CDR3 length: 14 amino acids. The CDR3 nucleotides read TGCGCCAGCAGCGCGGACGGAAGTAACTATGGCTACACCTTC. This translates into CASSADGSNYGYTF.

V usage is TRBV29-1 and J usage is TRBJ2-1; D gene unclear. From germline, CDR1 is SQVTM and CDR2 ANQGSEA. CDR3 length: 10 residues. Trimming stripped 4 bases from V and 8 bases from J, with 6 bases between. The CDR3 DNA reads as TGCAGCGTTGGTAAGGATGAGCAGTTCTTC. Its protein product is CSVGKDEQFF.

This clonotype was seen many times. This chain joins TRBV12-5 and TRBJ2-1; D is ambiguous. CDR3 size: 12 residues. The V end was cut by 5 bases, the J end by 4 bases, with 6 bases between. Germline CDR1 and CDR2: LGHNT and FRNRAP. The CDR3 coding sequence is TGTGCTAGTGGTCGTACATACAATGAGCAGTTCTTC. Its protein is CASGRTYNEQFF. The variable domain in full, with the rest retrieved from reference TRBV12-5 and TRBJ2-1, is DARVTQTPRHKVTEMGQEVTMRCQPILGHNTVFWYRQTMMQGLELLAYFRNRAPLDDSGMPKDRFSAEMPDATLATLKIQPSEPRDSAVYFCASGRTYNEQFFGPGTRLTVL.

This clonotype showed up many times. The V gene is TRBV6-5, the J gene TRBJ1-5; D is perhaps TRBD1 (5 bases). V shed 2 bases and J shed 4 bases, with 9 bases lying between them. The CDR3 sequence is 14 residues long. CDR1 and CDR2 (germline): MNHEY, SVGAGI. CDR3 nucleotides: TGTGCCAGCAGTTACGCGGGGGGGAATCAGCCCCAGCATTTT. Protein sequence: CASSYAGGNQPQHF.

Ten or more counts support this clonotype. This chain links TRBV6-6 with TRBJ1-2; D might be TRBD1 (6 bases). Looked up from germline, CDR1 is MNHNY and CDR2 is SVGAGI (reference sequence). There are 11 residues in the CDR3. The V and J ends lost 9 bases and 4 bases respectively, with 9 bases between them. CDR3 sequence: CASTGLYGYTF. CDR3 DNA sequence: TGTGCCAGTACAGGGCTCTATGGCTACACCTTC.

Of note for this clonotype: Its ends do not fully match the called genes, so a read error is possible. The chain is built from TRBV5-1 and TRBJ1-4, with D possibly being TRBD1 (6 bases). The length of the CDR3 is 14 residues. Germline CDR1 reads SGHRS; CDR2 reads YFSETQ. This chain's CDR3 is CASSYTGSNEKRFF. CDR3 nucleotides: TGCGCCAGCAGCTACACAGGGTCTAATGAAAAACGGTTTTTT.

The chain joins TRBV20-1 to TRBJ1-5, with no clear D. Germline loops: CDR1 DFQATT, CDR2 SNEGSKA (reference sequence). There are 12 residues in the CDR3. V gave up 6 bases and J gave up 5 bases, with 11 bases separating them. The CDR3 loop reads CSARYEYQPQHF. The CDR3 DNA is TGCAGTGCCAGGTACGAGTATCAGCCCCAGCATTTT.

The table lists this clonotype with many counts. The chain links TRBV7-9 to TRBJ2-4; D remains unclear. Germline CDR1 and CDR2: SEHNR and FQNEAQ (reference sequence). The CDR3 has 13 amino acids. The V end was cut by 5 bases, the J end by 7 bases, with 12 bases between. The CDR3 here is CASSPIYENIQYF. The CDR3 coding sequence is TGTGCCAGCAGCCCGATCTACGAGAACATTCAGTACTTC.

The chain employs TRBV7-2 and TRBJ2-5; D may match TRBD1 or TRBD2 (5 bases each). V gave up 4 bases and J gave up 9 bases, with 12 bases separating them. The V gene's germline CDR1 is SGHTA and CDR2 FQGNSA. This CDR3 is 12 amino acids long. CDR3 nucleotide sequence: TGTGCCAGCAGCTCGGGACGGTGGGCCCAGTACTTC. It yields the protein CASSSGRWAQYF.

This clonotype was seen many times. The chain links TRBV6-5 to TRBJ1-5; D is unresolved. Trimming shortened V by 2 bases and J by 4 bases, and 15 bases separated the two germline ends. Germline CDR1 reads MNHEY; CDR2 reads SVGAGI. CDR3 length: 16 residues. CDR3 region: CASSYLPRGRNQPQHF. The CDR3 coding sequence is TGTGCCAGCAGTTACCTGCCGCGGGGTAGGAATCAGCCCCAGCATTTT.

This chain links TRBV5-5 with TRBJ2-2, with D uncertain. The V gene lost 0 bases and the J gene lost 5 bases, with 5 bases spanning the gap. The CDR3 is 13 amino acids. The germline gives CDR1 SGHKS, CDR2 YYEKEE (reference sequence). The CDR3: CASSLVGTGELFF. The CDR3 DNA is TGTGCCAGCAGCTTGGTTGGGACCGGGGAGCTGTTTTTT.

The sample holds many counts of this clonotype. The chain is built from TRBV4-2 and TRBJ2-6, with a weak D call TRBD1 (5 bases). Germline V CDR1 and CDR2: LGHNA, YNFKEQ. The CDR3 is 15 residues long. With 4 bases removed from V and 0 bases from J, the gap between germline ends came to 7 bases. CDR3 region: CASSPTGSGANVLTF. The CDR3 nucleotides read TGTGCCAGCAGCCCAACAGGCTCTGGGGCCAACGTCCTGACTTTC.